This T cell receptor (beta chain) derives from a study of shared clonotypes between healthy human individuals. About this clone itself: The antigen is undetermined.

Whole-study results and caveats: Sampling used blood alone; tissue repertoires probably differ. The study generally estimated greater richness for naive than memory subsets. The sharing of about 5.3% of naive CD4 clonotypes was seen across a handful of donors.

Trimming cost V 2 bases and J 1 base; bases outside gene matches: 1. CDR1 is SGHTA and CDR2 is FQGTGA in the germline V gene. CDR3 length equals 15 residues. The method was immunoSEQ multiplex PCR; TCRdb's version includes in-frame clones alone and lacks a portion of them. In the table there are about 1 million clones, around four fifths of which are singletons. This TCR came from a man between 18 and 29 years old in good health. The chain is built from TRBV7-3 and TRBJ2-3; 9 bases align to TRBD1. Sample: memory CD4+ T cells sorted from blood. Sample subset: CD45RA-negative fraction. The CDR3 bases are TGTGCCAGCAGCTTACGACAGGGGGGCACAGATACGCAGTATTTT. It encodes CASSLRQGGTDTQYF.